This TCR beta chain is drawn from a study of cytomegalovirus exposure and HLA in healthy donors. Overall study findings and caveats: Subsequent analysis revealed that first-cohort TCR clusters tended to co-occur in the 130 or so validation repertoires. A list of around 160 TCR beta chains associated with cytomegalovirus was given.

Sequenced by immunoSEQ multiplex PCR; TCRdb stores in-frame clones only, minus some. The sample comprises about 200,000 clones, roughly 82% of which are singletons, and roughly 1.5% rests with the top ten. Notes on this clone: Its antigen is not known.

Unmatched junction bases numbered 1, after V lost 1 base and J lost 1 base. Germline CDR1 reads SGHTA; CDR2 reads FQGNSA. CDR3 size: 15 residues. The chain carries TRBV7-2 and TRBJ1-3; 7 nucleotides match TRBD1. Sequenced input: PBMCs. The TCR originated in a woman between 18 and 29 years old in good health and CMV-seronegative. This CDR3 reads CASSLGTGSGNTIYF. As DNA, the CDR3 is TGTGCCAGCAGCTTAGGGACAGGATCTGGAAACACCATATATTTT.